This T cell receptor (beta chain) is drawn from a study of graft-versus-host responses after intestinal transplantation. Some clones are missing from TCRdb's copy, which holds only in-frame ones; the method was immunoSEQ multiplex PCR. The table records around 88,000 clones, roughly 80% of them present only once. The CDR3 extends over 13 amino acids. Trimming stripped 7 bases from V and 1 base from J, with 7 bases between. Germline V gives CDR1 SGHVS, CDR2 FNYEAQ. Concerning this clone itself: Its target is unknown.

This material consisted of unstimulated CD8+ T cells sorted from spleen or lymph node cells, taken before intestinal transplant. This chain connects TRBV7-6 to TRBJ2-2; D is uncertain. The TCR was taken from a human donor who received an intestinal transplant. CDR3 loop: CASIFGNTGELFF. CDR3 coding DNA: TGTGCCAGCATCTTCGGGAACACCGGGGAGCTGTTTTTT.